Presented here are 12 T cell receptor beta chains from one specimen sequenced in a study of blood T cell repertoires in COVID-19. Using immunoSEQ multiplex PCR, the repertoire was profiled, and TCRdb retains in-frame clones only, with some absent. The sample carries under 400,000 clones, roughly 90% recorded once. The sequenced sample consisted of PBMCs or T cells enriched from blood (not recorded which). These receptors came from a woman in her thirties who had been exposed to COVID-19.

The V gene is TRBV11-3, the J gene TRBJ2-7; no reliable D call. The germline CDR1 and CDR2 sequences are SGHNT and YENEEA. Deletions cut 5 bases from V and 3 bases from J, with 8 bases between. This CDR3 region has 12 residues. The CDR3 region is CASSPQNYEQYF. In nucleotides, the CDR3 is TGTGCCAGCAGCCCCCAAAACTACGAGCAGTACTTC.

The chain couples TRBV28 to TRBJ2-7; 8 bases match TRBD1. This CDR3 has 15 amino acids. Germline V gives CDR1 MDHEN, CDR2 SYDVKM. J lost 2 bases, V lost 6 bases, and 9 bases had no gene match. The CDR3 DNA follows: TGTGCCAGCAGACCCGCTGCAGGGGGCCCCTACGAGCAGTACTTC. This codes for CASRPAAGGPYEQYF.

The genes are TRBV13 and TRBJ2-7; the D is unclear. V shed 1 base and J shed 4 bases, with 8 bases lying between them. CDR3 length: 13 amino acids. Looked up from germline, CDR1 is PRHDT and CDR2 is FYEKMQ (reference sequence). CDR3: CASSLVGGYEQYF. CDR3 bases: TGTGCCAGCAGCTTAGTTGGCGGATACGAGCAGTACTTC.

V usage is TRBV19 and J usage is TRBJ1-6; D unresolved. From germline, CDR1 is LNHDA and CDR2 SQIVND (reference sequence). V lost 5 bases, J lost 10 bases, and 15 bases lay in between. The CDR3 sequence is 14 residues long. The CDR3 loop reads CASSEAERRSPLHF. CDR3 sequence (DNA): TGTGCCAGTAGTGAGGCAGAGCGTAGGTCACCCCTCCACTTT.

V usage is TRBV28 and J usage is TRBJ1-4; 9 positions agree with TRBD1. This CDR3 spans 14 amino acids. Germline CDR1 reads MDHEN; CDR2 reads SYDVKM. V shed 8 bases and J 10 bases; nucleotides not matched to a gene: 11. CDR3 coding DNA: TGTGCCAGCGAGAATAAACAGGGGGCGCGAAAACTGTTTTTT. It translates to CASENKQGARKLFF.

The chain is built from TRBV12-3 or TRBV12-4 and TRBJ1-1, with a tentative D call TRBD1 (6 bases). The V end was cut by 6 bases, the J end by 8 bases, with 13 bases between. The CDR3 is 12 amino acids. CDR3: CASRKGGGEAFF. CDR3 nucleotide sequence: TGTGCCAGCAGAAAAGGGGGGGGAGAAGCTTTCTTT.

The J gene is TRBJ2-2, the V gene TRBV28; 9 bases are a match to TRBD2. The germline V gene encodes CDR1 MDHEN and CDR2 SYDVKM. The CDR3 sequence is 16 residues long. J lost 0 bases, V lost 5 bases, and 4 bases had no gene match. CDR3 coding DNA: TGTGCCAGCAGTCGCCTAGCGGGATCGAACACCGGGGAGCTGTTTTTT. This codes for CASSRLAGSNTGELFF.

This chain connects TRBV2 to TRBJ1-5; tentative D call: TRBD1 (6 bases). Germline lookup yields CDR1 SNHLY and CDR2 FYNNEI. With 5 bases removed from V and 3 bases from J, the gap between germline ends came to 11 bases. The CDR3 extends over 14 amino acids. CDR3 loop: CASSTGTLNQPQHF. The CDR3 DNA follows: TGTGCCAGCAGTACCGGGACACTCAATCAGCCCCAGCATTTT.

The rearrangement uses TRBV6-1 and TRBJ2-1, with 7 bases aligning to TRBD2. The CDR3 is 18 amino acids. Germline V gives CDR1 MNHNS, CDR2 SASEGT. The junction had 16 bases not matched to a gene; V was cut back by 1 base and J by 7 bases. CDR3 sequence: CASSEGLLLAFVRNEQFF. In DNA, the CDR3 is TGTGCCAGCAGTGAAGGTTTATTACTAGCGTTCGTCAGGAATGAGCAGTTCTTC.

V is TRBV28 and J is TRBJ1-2; D is undetermined. V lost 4 bases to trimming and J lost 3 bases, with 9 bases between them. The CDR3 contains 13 residues. CDR1 and CDR2 from the germline V gene are MDHEN and SYDVKM. CDR3 in DNA: TGTGCCAGCAGTTCCGGGTTCTACTATGGCTACACCTTC. Translation gives CASSSGFYYGYTF.

V is TRBV5-1 and J is TRBJ2-1; TRBD2 matches at 9 bases. The germline CDR1 and CDR2 sequences are SGHRS and YFSETQ. The V gene end was trimmed by 0 bases and the J gene end by 6 bases; junction bases not matched to a gene: 4. The CDR3 covers 15 residues. The chain's CDR3 is CASSLGLAGTNEQFF. The CDR3 nucleotides read TGCGCCAGCAGCTTGGGCCTAGCGGGAACCAATGAGCAGTTCTTC.

This clone was counted between two and nine times. This sequence joins TRBV7-2 and TRBJ2-7, with D maybe TRBD2 (6 bases). The CDR3 length is 16 residues. Germline values: CDR1 SGHTA, CDR2 FQGNSA. The V end lost 1 base, the J end lost 2 bases, and 15 bases lay between the germline ends. The DNA of the CDR3 is TGTGCCAGCAGCTTAGTTAATAGCGGACCTACCTACGAGCAGTACTTC. Translation: CASSLVNSGPTYEQYF.